This TCR beta chain is from a study of response to subunit inactivated influenza vaccine. The study, taken as a whole, reports: The authors suggested that few new T cells are recruited per seasonal influenza vaccination.

Germline values: CDR1 LGHDT, CDR2 YNNKEL (reference sequence). The CDR3 has 16 amino acids. Trimming took 3 bases from V and 0 from J; bases not matched to a gene: 4. A single record per CDR3 protein comes from TCRdb applying MiXCR to the RT-PCR reads. The data contain fewer than 600,000 distinct CDR3 sequences, 6.5% to 8% of them singletons. A remark on this clonotype: The antigen is not known.

The V and J genes are TRBV3-1 and TRBJ2-2; 7 bases agree with TRBD1. The sample was PBMCs from blood, taken 23 to 25 months after vaccination. The TCR sequence derives from a man between 50 and 69 years old who received an inactivated influenza vaccine. The CDR3 sequence is CASSQYRGANTGELFF. CDR3 DNA: TGTGCCAGCAGCCAGTACAGGGGAGCGAACACCGGGGAGCTGTTTTTT. The entire variable domain, with the rest obtained from reference TRBV3-1 and TRBJ2-2, is as follows: DTAVSQTPKYLVTQMGNDKSIKCEQNLGHDTMYWYKQDSKKFLKIMFSYNNKELIINETVPNRFSPKSPDKAHLNLHINSLELGDSAVYFCASSQYRGANTGELFFGEGSRLTVL.